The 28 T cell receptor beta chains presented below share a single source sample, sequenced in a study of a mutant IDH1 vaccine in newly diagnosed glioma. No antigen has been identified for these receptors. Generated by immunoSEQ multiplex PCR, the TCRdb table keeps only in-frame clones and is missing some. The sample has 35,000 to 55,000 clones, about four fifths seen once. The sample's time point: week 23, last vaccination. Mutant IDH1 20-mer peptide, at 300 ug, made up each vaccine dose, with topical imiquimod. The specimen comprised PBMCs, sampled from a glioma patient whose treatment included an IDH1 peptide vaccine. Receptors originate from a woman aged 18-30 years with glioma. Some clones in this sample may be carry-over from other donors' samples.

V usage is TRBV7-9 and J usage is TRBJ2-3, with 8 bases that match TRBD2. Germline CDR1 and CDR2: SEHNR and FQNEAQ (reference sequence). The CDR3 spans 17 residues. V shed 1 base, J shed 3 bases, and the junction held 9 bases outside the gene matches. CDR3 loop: CASSLGTSRSLTDTQYF. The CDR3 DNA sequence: TGTGCCAGCAGCTTAGGGACTAGCCGATCGTTAACAGATACGCAGTATTTT.

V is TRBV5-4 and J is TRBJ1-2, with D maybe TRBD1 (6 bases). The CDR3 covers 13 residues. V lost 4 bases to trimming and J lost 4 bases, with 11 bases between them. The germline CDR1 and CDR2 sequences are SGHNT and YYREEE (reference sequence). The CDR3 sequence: CASSTDRSYGYTF. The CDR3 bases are TGTGCCAGCAGCACGGACAGATCCTATGGCTACACCTTC.

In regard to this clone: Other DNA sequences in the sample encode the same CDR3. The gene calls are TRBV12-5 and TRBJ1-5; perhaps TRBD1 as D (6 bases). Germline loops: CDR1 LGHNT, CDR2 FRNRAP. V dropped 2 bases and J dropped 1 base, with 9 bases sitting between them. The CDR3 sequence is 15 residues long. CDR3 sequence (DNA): TGTGCTAGTGGTTTGCGAGACAGGAGCAATCAGCCCCAGCATTTT. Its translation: CASGLRDRSNQPQHF.

CDR3 in amino acids: CASSKGKGNSPLHF. The CDR3 coding sequence is TGTGCCAGCAGCAAGGGGAAGGGGAATTCACCCCTCCACTTT. The gene calls are TRBV7-6 and TRBJ1-6; maybe TRBD1 (5 bases). V was shortened by 5 bases and J by 7 bases, with 12 bases between the two germline ends. Germline CDR1 is SGHVS and CDR2 is FNYEAQ. This CDR3 has 14 amino acids.

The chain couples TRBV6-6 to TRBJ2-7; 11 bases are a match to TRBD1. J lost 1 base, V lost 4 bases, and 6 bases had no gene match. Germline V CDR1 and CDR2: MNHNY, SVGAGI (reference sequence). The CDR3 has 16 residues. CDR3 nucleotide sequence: TGTGCCAGCAGTTTATCCGGGACAGGGGGGTCCTACGAGCAGTACTTC. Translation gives CASSLSGTGGSYEQYF.

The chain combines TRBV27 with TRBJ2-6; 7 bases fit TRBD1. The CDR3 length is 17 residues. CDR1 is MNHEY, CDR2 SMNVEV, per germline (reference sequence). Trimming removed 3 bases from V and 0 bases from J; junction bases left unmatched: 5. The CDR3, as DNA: TGTGCCAGCAGTTTTGTAGGGGGCGGCTCTGGGGCCAACGTCCTGACTTTC. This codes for CASSFVGGGSGANVLTF. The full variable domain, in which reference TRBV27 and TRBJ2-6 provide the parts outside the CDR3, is EAQVTQNPRYLITVTGKKLTVTCSQNMNHEYMSWYRQDPGLGLRQIYYSMNVEVTDKGDVPEGYKVSRKEKRNFPLILESPSPNQTSLYFCASSFVGGGSGANVLTFGAGSRLTVL.

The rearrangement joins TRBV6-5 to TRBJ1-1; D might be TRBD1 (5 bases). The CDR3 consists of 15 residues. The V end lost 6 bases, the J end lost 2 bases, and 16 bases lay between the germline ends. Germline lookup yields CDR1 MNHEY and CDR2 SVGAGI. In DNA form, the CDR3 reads TGTGCCAGCAGCCTAAGTAGGGGCATTAACACTGAAGCTTTCTTT. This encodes CASSLSRGINTEAFF.

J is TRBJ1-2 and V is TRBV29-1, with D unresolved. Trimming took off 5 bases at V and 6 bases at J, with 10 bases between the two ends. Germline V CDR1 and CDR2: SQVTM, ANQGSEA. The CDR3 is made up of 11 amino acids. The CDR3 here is CSVPETDGYTF. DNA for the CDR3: TGCAGCGTTCCTGAGACGGATGGCTACACCTTC.

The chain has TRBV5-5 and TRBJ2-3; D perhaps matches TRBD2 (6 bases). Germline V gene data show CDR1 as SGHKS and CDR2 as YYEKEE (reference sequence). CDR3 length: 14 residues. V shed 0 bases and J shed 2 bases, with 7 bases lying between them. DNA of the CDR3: TGTGCCAGCAGCTTGGGCGGGGTCACAGATACGCAGTATTTT. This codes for CASSLGGVTDTQYF.

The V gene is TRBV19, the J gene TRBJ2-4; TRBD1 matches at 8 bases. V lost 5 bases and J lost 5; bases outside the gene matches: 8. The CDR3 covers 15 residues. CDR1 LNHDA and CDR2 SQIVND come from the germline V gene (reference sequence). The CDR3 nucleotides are TGTGCCAGTAGTCAACTCGGACAGGGCCAAAACATTCAGTACTTC. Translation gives CASSQLGQGQNIQYF.

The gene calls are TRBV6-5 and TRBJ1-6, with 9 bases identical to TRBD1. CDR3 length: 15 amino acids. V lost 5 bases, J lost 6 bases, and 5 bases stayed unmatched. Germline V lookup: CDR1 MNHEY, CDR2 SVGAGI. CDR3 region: CASSRTGDGNSPLHF. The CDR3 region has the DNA TGTGCCAGCAGTCGGACAGGGGACGGTAATTCACCCCTCCACTTT.

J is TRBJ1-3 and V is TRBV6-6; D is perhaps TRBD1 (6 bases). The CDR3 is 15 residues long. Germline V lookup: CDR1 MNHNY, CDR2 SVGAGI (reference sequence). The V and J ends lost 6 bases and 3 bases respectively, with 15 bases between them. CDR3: CASSPGRGSGNTIYF. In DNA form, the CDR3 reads TGTGCCAGCAGCCCCGGCAGGGGAAGTGGAAACACCATATATTTT.

CDR3 sequence: CASSPGQGGFEETQYF. CDR3 bases: TGTGCCAGCAGCCCCGGACAGGGAGGGTTCGAAGAGACCCAGTACTTC. The chain is built from TRBV7-3 and TRBJ2-5; TRBD1 is a possible D gene (8 bases). The CDR3 extends over 16 amino acids. Trimming shortened V by 5 bases and J by 3 bases, and 19 bases separated the two germline ends. CDR1 is SGHTA and CDR2 is FQGTGA in the germline V gene.

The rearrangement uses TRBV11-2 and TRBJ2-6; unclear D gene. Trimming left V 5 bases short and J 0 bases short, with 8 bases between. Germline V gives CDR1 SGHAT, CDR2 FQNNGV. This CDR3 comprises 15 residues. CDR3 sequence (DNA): TGTGCCAGCAGCCAGAGTACCTCTGGGGCCAACGTCCTGACTTTC. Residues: CASSQSTSGANVLTF.

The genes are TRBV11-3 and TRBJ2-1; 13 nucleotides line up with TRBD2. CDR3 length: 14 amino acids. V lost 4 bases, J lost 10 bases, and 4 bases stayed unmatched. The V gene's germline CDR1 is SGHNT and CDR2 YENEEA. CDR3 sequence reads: CASSSGLAGREQFF. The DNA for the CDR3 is TGTGCCAGCAGCTCGGGACTAGCGGGACGCGAGCAGTTCTTC.

This CDR3 reads CASSLREGKTEKGNTIYF. In DNA, the CDR3 is TGTGCCAGCAGCTTACGGGAGGGGAAAACGGAGAAAGGAAACACCATATATTTT. The rearrangement uses TRBV7-3 and TRBJ1-3, with D possibly matching TRBD1 (5 bases). Germline V gives CDR1 SGHTA, CDR2 FQGTGA. Trimming removed 2 bases at V and 4 bases at J, with 21 bases between. The CDR3 covers 18 residues.

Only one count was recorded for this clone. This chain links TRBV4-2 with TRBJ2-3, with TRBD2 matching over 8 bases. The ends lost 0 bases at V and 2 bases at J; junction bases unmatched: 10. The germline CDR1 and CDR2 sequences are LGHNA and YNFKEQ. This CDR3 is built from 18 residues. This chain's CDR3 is CASSQDHSSGRNTDTQYF. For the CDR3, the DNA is TGTGCCAGCAGCCAAGATCACTCTAGCGGGCGAAACACAGATACGCAGTATTTT.

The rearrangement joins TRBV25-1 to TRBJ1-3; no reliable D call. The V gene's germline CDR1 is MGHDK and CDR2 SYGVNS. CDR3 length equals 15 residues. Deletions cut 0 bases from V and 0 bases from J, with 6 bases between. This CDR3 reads CASSEYRSSGNTIYF. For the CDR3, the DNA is TGTGCCAGCAGTGAATATAGAAGCTCTGGAAACACCATATATTTT.

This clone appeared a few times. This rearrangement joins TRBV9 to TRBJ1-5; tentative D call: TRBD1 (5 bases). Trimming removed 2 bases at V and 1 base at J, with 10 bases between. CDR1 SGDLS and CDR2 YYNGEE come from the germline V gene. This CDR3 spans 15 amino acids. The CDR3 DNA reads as TGTGCCAGCAGCGTGGAAGGGGACAGCAATCAGCCCCAGCATTTT. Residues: CASSVEGDSNQPQHF.

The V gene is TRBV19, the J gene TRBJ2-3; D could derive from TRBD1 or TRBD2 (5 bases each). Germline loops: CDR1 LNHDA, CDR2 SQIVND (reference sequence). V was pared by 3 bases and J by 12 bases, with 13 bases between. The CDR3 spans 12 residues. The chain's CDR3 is CASSMGVAPQYF. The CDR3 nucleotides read TGTGCCAGTAGTATGGGGGTAGCCCCACAGTATTTT.

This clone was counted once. CDR3 loop: CASSGDSYGYTF. CDR3 DNA sequence: TGTGCCAGCAGCGGCGACAGCTATGGCTACACCTTC. The chain links TRBV11-1 to TRBJ1-2; possible D gene TRBD1, 5 bases. The CDR3 covers 12 residues. V was shortened by 5 bases and J by 4 bases, with 8 bases between the two germline ends. Germline V gene sequence: CDR1 SGHAT, CDR2 FQDESV (reference sequence).

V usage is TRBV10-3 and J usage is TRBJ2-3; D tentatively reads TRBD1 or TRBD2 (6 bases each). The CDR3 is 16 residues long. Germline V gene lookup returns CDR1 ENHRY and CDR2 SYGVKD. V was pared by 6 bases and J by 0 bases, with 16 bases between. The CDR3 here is CAIRMTGGTSTDTQYF. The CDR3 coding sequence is TGTGCCATCAGGATGACAGGAGGGACTAGCACAGATACGCAGTATTTT.

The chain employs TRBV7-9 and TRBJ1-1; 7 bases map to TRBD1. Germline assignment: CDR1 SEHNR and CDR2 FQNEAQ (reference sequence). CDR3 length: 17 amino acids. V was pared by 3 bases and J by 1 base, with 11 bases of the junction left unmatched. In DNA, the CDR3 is TGTGCCAGCAGCTTTGACAGGGTAGTTGGGCGGAACACTGAAGCTTTCTTT. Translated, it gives CASSFDRVVGRNTEAFF.

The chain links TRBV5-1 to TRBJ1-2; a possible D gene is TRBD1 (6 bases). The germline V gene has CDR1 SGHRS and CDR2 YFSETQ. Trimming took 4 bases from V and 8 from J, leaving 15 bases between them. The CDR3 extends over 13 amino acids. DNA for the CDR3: TGCGCCAGCAGCCTGGACGGGGGCGGAGGCTACACCTTC. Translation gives CASSLDGGGGYTF.

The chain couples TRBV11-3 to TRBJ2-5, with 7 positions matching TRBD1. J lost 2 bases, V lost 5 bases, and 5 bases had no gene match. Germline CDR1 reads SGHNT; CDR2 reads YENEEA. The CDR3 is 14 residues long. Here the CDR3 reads CASSDDRVQETQYF. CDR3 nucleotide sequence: TGTGCCAGCAGCGACGACAGGGTGCAAGAGACCCAGTACTTC.

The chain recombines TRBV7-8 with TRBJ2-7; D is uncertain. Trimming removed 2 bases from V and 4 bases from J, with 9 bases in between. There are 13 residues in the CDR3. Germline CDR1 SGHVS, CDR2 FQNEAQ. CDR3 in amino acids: CASSLRGGYEQYF. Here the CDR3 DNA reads TGTGCCAGCAGCTTAAGAGGCGGTTACGAGCAGTACTTC.

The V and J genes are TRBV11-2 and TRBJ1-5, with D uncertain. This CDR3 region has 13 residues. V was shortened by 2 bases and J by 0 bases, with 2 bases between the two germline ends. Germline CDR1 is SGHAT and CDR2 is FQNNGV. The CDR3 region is CASSLNSNQPQHF. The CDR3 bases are TGTGCCAGCAGCTTAAATAGCAATCAGCCCCAGCATTTT.

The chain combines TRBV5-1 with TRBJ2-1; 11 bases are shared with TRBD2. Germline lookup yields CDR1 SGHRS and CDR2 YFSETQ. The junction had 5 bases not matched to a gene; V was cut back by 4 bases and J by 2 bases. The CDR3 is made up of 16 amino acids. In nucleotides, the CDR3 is TGCGCCAGCAGCCTCCCGGGACTAGCGGCCTACAATGAGCAGTTCTTC. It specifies CASSLPGLAAYNEQFF.